These 28 T cell receptor beta chains came from one sample sequenced in a study of cytomegalovirus exposure and HLA in healthy donors. Repertoires were generated with immunoSEQ multiplex PCR, while TCRdb's copy carries only in-frame clones and drops some. The data hold about 130,000 clones, with 80% to 90% observed a single time. The sample taken for sequencing was PBMCs. Source of these receptors: a woman younger than 45 in good health and CMV-seropositive.

CDR3 in amino acids: CASSLLGAEQFF. In nucleotides, the CDR3 is TGTGCCAGCAGCTTATTGGGGGCTGAGCAGTTCTTC. The rearrangement uses TRBV7-6 and TRBJ2-1, with a possible D match to TRBD1 (6 bases). The CDR3 is made up of 12 amino acids. Germline CDR1 reads SGHVS; CDR2 reads FNYEAQ. V lost 2 bases to trimming and J lost 9 bases, with 8 bases between them. Together with reference TRBV7-6 and TRBJ2-1, the CDR3 gives the full variable domain: GAGVSQSPRYKVTKRGQDVALRCDPISGHVSLYWYRQALGQGPEFLTYFNYEAQQDKSGLPNDRFSAERPEGSISTLTIQRTEQRDSAMYRCASSLLGAEQFFGPGTRLTVL.

This rearrangement joins TRBV18 to TRBJ1-5; 9 positions match TRBD1. In germline, CDR1 is KGHSH, CDR2 LQKENI. The CDR3 has 14 amino acids. After removal of 4 bases from V and 5 bases from J, the junction contained 3 bases not matched to a gene. The CDR3 sequence is CASSQGQGDQPQHF. CDR3 sequence (DNA): TGTGCCAGCTCACAGGGACAGGGTGATCAGCCCCAGCATTTT.

V and J are TRBV18 and TRBJ1-5, with TRBD1 matching over 10 bases. CDR3 length equals 16 residues. Germline V gene data show CDR1 as KGHSH and CDR2 as LQKENI. The junction had 7 bases not matched to a gene; V was cut back by 3 bases and J by 5 bases. The CDR3 sequence is CASSPRPGTGDQPQHF. As DNA, the CDR3 is TGTGCCAGCTCACCCCGTCCCGGGACAGGGGATCAGCCCCAGCATTTT.

This chain joins TRBV11-2 and TRBJ2-7, with D possibly being TRBD2 (5 bases). CDR3 length: 16 residues. The ends were cut back, 2 bases at V and 1 base at J, with 15 bases in the middle. Per germline, CDR1 SGHAT and CDR2 FQNNGV. The CDR3 protein is CASSLTPKRVSYEQYF. CDR3 sequence (DNA): TGTGCCAGCAGCTTAACTCCCAAGAGGGTGTCCTACGAGCAGTACTTC.

V usage is TRBV5-6 and J usage is TRBJ2-7; unclear D gene. The CDR3 has 12 residues. Germline V gives CDR1 SGHDT, CDR2 YYEEEE. With 4 bases removed from V and 5 bases from J, the gap between germline ends came to 10 bases. Here the CDR3 reads CASSTVNHEQYF. CDR3 DNA: TGTGCCAGCAGCACTGTAAACCACGAGCAGTACTTC.

The V call is TRBV13, the J call TRBJ2-7, with TRBD2 identical over 10 bases. The CDR3 is 18 residues long. The V gene's germline CDR1 is PRHDT and CDR2 FYEKMQ (reference sequence). Trimming at V came to 5 bases and at J to 0 bases, leaving 13 bases not matched to a gene. The CDR3 sequence is CASSAAPGLAGGSYEQYF. CDR3 sequence (DNA): TGTGCCAGCAGCGCCGCACCCGGATTAGCGGGGGGCTCCTACGAGCAGTACTTC.

The CDR3 DNA reads as TGTGCCAGCAGCCCTCGGGACATTTACTATGGCTACACCTTC. It specifies CASSPRDIYYGYTF. This chain connects TRBV9 to TRBJ1-2; a weak D match, TRBD1 (6 bases). Trimming left V 4 bases short and J 3 bases short, with 13 bases between. CDR1 SGDLS and CDR2 YYNGEE come from the germline V gene. This CDR3 region has 14 residues.

This chain connects TRBV10-1 to TRBJ2-1; TRBD1 might be the D (6 bases). Germline V CDR1 and CDR2: WNHNN, SYGVQD (reference sequence). Between the trimmed V and J ends, which lost 6 bases and 4 bases, there was a span of 16 bases. The CDR3 runs 15 residues. CDR3 bases: TGCGCCAGCAGAGACCTCGGACAGCCATACAATGAGCAGTTCTTC. Translated: CASRDLGQPYNEQFF.

This sequence joins TRBV2 and TRBJ2-5; D is uncertain. CDR1 is SNHLY, CDR2 FYNNEI, per germline. The V end was cut by 2 bases, the J end by 0 bases, with 7 bases between. The CDR3 spans 14 residues. In nucleotides, the CDR3 is TGTGCCAGCAGTGAACAACAGTACCAAGAGACCCAGTACTTC. It is translated as CASSEQQYQETQYF.

The chain joins TRBV7-6 to TRBJ2-7; 8 nucleotides line up with TRBD1. J gave up 2 bases and V 2 bases, and 5 bases lay outside the gene matches. CDR1 SGHVS and CDR2 FNYEAQ come from the germline V gene. The CDR3 spans 15 residues. The CDR3 spells CASSLTTGETYEQYF. The CDR3 nucleotides are TGTGCCAGCAGCTTAACGACAGGGGAAACCTACGAGCAGTACTTC.

V usage is TRBV10-3 and J usage is TRBJ2-3; a possible D gene is TRBD2 (7 bases). The CDR3 runs to 14 residues. Germline CDR1 and CDR2: ENHRY and SYGVKD. Trimming pared 10 bases from V and 4 bases from J, leaving 18 bases between. DNA of the CDR3: TGTGCCACCAAAAAGGCCGGGGGGCCAGATACGCAGTATTTT. The encoded protein is CATKKAGGPDTQYF.

This clone was seen just once. This chain connects TRBV11-1 to TRBJ2-1; 8 positions match TRBD2. Germline V gene lookup returns CDR1 SGHAT and CDR2 FQDESV (reference sequence). V shed 5 bases, J shed 5 bases, and the junction held 8 bases outside the gene matches. The CDR3 is 15 amino acids. CDR3 in amino acids: CASSLTGTRDNEQFF. The CDR3 nucleotides read TGTGCCAGCAGCCTGACCGGGACTAGAGACAATGAGCAGTTCTTC.

This chain connects TRBV7-2 to TRBJ2-1; 7 nucleotides agree with TRBD2. The CDR3 is made up of 15 amino acids. After removal of 3 bases from V and 5 bases from J, the junction contained 7 bases not matched to a gene. Germline V gives CDR1 SGHTA, CDR2 FQGNSA. The CDR3 DNA is TGTGCCAGCAGCTTGGGCGGGAGTAGGGACAATGAGCAGTTCTTC. As protein: CASSLGGSRDNEQFF.

The chain recombines TRBV2 with TRBJ1-1; a possible D gene is TRBD1 (6 bases). Germline V gene lookup returns CDR1 SNHLY and CDR2 FYNNEI. V was trimmed by 10 bases and J by 3 bases, leaving 12 bases between them. The CDR3 is 12 residues long. The CDR3 nucleotides read TGTGCCACCGGGACATGGGACACTGAAGCTTTCTTT. Translated: CATGTWDTEAFF.

The chain couples TRBV6-1 to TRBJ2-7, with TRBD2 matching over 7 bases. The J segment lost 4 bases and the V segment lost 5 bases, leaving 8 bases of the junction unmatched. Germline V gives CDR1 MNHNS, CDR2 SASEGT. The CDR3 is 14 amino acids. The CDR3 bases are TGTGCCAGCAGTATCCTGGCGGGAGCTTACGAGCAGTACTTC. Protein sequence: CASSILAGAYEQYF.

The CDR3 sequence: CASSVSRDHNSPLHF. The CDR3 nucleotides are TGTGCCAGCAGCGTAAGCCGAGATCATAATTCACCCCTCCACTTT. The V and J genes are TRBV11-2 and TRBJ1-6; no definite D call. The germline V gene has CDR1 SGHAT and CDR2 FQNNGV. V lost 5 bases to trimming and J lost 5 bases, with 13 bases between them. CDR3 size: 15 residues.

As for this clone: The junction and the germline gene differ at one end; a read error may be behind it. The chain joins TRBV5-4 to TRBJ2-1, with TRBD1 matching over 12 bases. Germline-derived CDR1 and CDR2 are SGHNT and YYREEE (reference sequence). The CDR3 covers 13 residues. CDR3 sequence: CASSFGTGGREVF. As DNA, the CDR3 is TGTGCCAGCAGCTTCGGGACAGGGGGCCGCGAGGTCTTC.

DNA for the CDR3: TGTGCCAGCAGCCAACCGGGACAGCGCAATGAGCAGTTCTTC. This encodes CASSQPGQRNEQFF. The chain links TRBV14 to TRBJ2-1; 7 bases align to TRBD1. CDR3 size: 14 residues. Germline CDR1 is SGHDN and CDR2 is FVKESK. Germline trimming cut 2 bases from V and 6 bases from J; bases unmatched to any gene: 4.

The V and J genes are TRBV28 and TRBJ2-2, with D possibly being TRBD1 (5 bases). The germline CDR1 and CDR2 sequences are MDHEN and SYDVKM. The V gene lost 1 base and the J gene lost 6 bases, with 12 bases spanning the gap. The length of the CDR3 is 15 residues. As DNA, the CDR3 is TGTGCCAGCAGTTTATATCCCAGGGCGGCCGGGGAGCTGTTTTTT. It codes for CASSLYPRAAGELFF.

This clone appeared once. The chain is built from TRBV29-1 and TRBJ1-2, with 9 bases that match TRBD1. J gave up 8 bases and V 3 bases, and 1 base lay outside the gene matches. Germline V lookup: CDR1 SQVTM, CDR2 ANQGSEA. The CDR3 spans 11 residues. In DNA form, the CDR3 reads TGCAGCGTTGAGGGACAGGGCGGCTACACCTTC. It specifies CSVEGQGGYTF.

This chain joins TRBV7-9 and TRBJ1-1; a possible D gene is TRBD1 (5 bases). There are 13 residues in the CDR3. Trimming stripped 6 bases from V and 11 bases from J, with 19 bases between. Looked up from germline, CDR1 is SEHNR and CDR2 is FQNEAQ (reference sequence). In DNA form, the CDR3 reads TGTGCCAGCAGTCGGGACTTGGTTGGTGGGGCTTTCTTT. Protein product: CASSRDLVGGAFF.

This clone was observed once. The chain has TRBV28 and TRBJ1-2; TRBD1 is a possible D gene (6 bases). V was clipped by 6 bases and J by 1 base, with 15 bases between them. Germline CDR1 reads MDHEN; CDR2 reads SYDVKM. The CDR3 is 15 residues long. The CDR3 here is CASRPTGTHNYGYTF. Written as DNA, the CDR3 is TGTGCCAGCAGGCCAACCGGGACACATAACTATGGCTACACCTTC.

The rearrangement links TRBV5-1 to TRBJ2-7; D may be TRBD1 (5 bases). V was trimmed by 4 bases and J by 3 bases, leaving 11 bases between them. Germline assignment: CDR1 SGHRS and CDR2 YFSETQ. This CDR3 has 13 amino acids. The DNA of the CDR3 is TGCGCCAGCAGCCTGGAAGGGGTCTACGAGCAGTACTTC. Translation gives CASSLEGVYEQYF.

The chain combines TRBV27 with TRBJ2-6, with a weak D call TRBD1 (5 bases). Germline V gene data show CDR1 as MNHEY and CDR2 as SMNVEV (reference sequence). The CDR3 consists of 20 residues. V was cut by 2 bases and J by 2 bases, with 22 bases left in between. This CDR3 is CASSLRRLRDARPGANVLTF. For the CDR3, the DNA is TGTGCCAGCAGTTTACGTCGGCTCAGGGATGCCCGGCCTGGGGCCAACGTCCTGACTTTC.

This clone was seen a few times. V and J are TRBV19 and TRBJ1-2, with D maybe TRBD1 (5 bases). V lost 7 bases and J lost 8, with 14 bases in between. The CDR3 runs to 12 residues. Germline loops: CDR1 LNHDA, CDR2 SQIVND (reference sequence). CDR3: CASNSGAGGYTF. CDR3 sequence (DNA): TGTGCCAGTAATTCCGGGGCGGGAGGCTACACCTTC.

The chain links TRBV7-9 to TRBJ2-3; possibly TRBD1 for D (6 bases). Germline CDR1 is SEHNR and CDR2 is FQNEAQ (reference sequence). V was cut by 3 bases and J by 2 bases, with 18 bases left in between. CDR3 size: 17 residues. CDR3 nucleotide sequence: TGTGCCAGCAGCTTCAACCGCCGGGACATAGACACAGATACGCAGTATTTT. Translation: CASSFNRRDIDTDTQYF.

The rearrangement uses TRBV28 and TRBJ2-3; 9 bases map to TRBD1. V lost 2 bases, J lost 3 bases, and 12 bases stayed unmatched. CDR1 MDHEN and CDR2 SYDVKM come from the germline V gene. The CDR3 loop spans 18 amino acids. The CDR3 is CASSLLETGGRGTDTQYF. The CDR3, as DNA: TGTGCCAGCAGTTTACTGGAAACAGGGGGCAGGGGAACAGATACGCAGTATTTT.

The chain is built from TRBV7-2 and TRBJ2-1, with D maybe TRBD2 (5 bases). This CDR3 is built from 13 residues. V was pared by 6 bases and J by 8 bases, with 14 bases between. The germline CDR1 and CDR2 sequences are SGHTA and FQGNSA. The CDR3 region has the DNA TGTGCCAGCAGTCCCTTTGTGCGGGATGAGCAGTTCTTC. Protein product: CASSPFVRDEQFF.